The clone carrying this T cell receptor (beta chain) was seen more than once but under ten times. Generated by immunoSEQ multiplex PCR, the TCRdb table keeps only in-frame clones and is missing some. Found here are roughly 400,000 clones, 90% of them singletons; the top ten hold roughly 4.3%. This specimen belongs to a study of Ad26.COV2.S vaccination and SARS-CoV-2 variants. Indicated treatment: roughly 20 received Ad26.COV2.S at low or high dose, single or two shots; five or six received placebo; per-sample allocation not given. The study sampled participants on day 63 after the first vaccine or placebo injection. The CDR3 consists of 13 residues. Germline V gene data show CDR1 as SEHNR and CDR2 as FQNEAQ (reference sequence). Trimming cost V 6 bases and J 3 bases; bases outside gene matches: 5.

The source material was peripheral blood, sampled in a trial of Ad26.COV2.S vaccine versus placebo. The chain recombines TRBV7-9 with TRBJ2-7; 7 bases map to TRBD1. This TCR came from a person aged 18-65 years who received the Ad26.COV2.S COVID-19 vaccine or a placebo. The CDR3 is CASRSGQSYEQYF. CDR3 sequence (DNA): TGTGCCAGCAGATCGGGACAGAGCTACGAGCAGTACTTC.